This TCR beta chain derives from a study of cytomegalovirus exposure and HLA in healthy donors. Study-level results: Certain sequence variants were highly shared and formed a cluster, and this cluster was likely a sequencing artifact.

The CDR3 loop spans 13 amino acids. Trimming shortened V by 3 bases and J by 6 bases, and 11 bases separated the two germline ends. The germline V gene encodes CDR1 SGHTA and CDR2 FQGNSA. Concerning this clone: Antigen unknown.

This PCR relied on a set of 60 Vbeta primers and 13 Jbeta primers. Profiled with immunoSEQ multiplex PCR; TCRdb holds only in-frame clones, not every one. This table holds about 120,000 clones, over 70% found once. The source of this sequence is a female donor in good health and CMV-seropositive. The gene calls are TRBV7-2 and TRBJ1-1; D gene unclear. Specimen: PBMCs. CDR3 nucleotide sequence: TGTGCCAGCAGCTTCCAGCGTATCGCTGAAGCTTTCTTT. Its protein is CASSFQRIAEAFF.